The entry that follows covers one T cell receptor (beta chain) sequence. What it binds is unknown. The sample comes from a study of T cells in localized non-small cell lung cancer. Sequencing was performed with immunoSEQ multiplex PCR; in TCRdb, only in-frame clones are kept and a portion is missing. This table holds about 26,000 clones, over 75% found once. General observations from the study: Paired adjacent lung recovered a median roughly 54 of the top 100 tumor clones. Heterogeneity is still possible, as just one tumor region was sequenced.

Germline V gene sequence: CDR1 MNHEY, CDR2 SMNVEV (reference sequence). Trimming left V 3 bases short and J 9 bases short, with 18 bases between. This CDR3 is built from 15 residues. The clonotype comes from a man aged 40 to 69 with stage III squamous cell lung carcinoma. The chain has TRBV27 and TRBJ1-5; weak D call: TRBD1 (6 bases). Sequenced material: peripheral blood, taken before any cancer treatment. CDR3 nucleotide sequence: TGTGCCAGCAGTTTGGCCACAGGGTCAAGTCGGCCCCAGCATTTT. Its translation is CASSLATGSSRPQHF.